The 2 T cell receptor beta chains below come from one sample, sequenced in a study of regulatory T cells in long-lasting Graves disease listed by TCRdb under 2021. Libraries came from multiplex PCR. The instrument was an Illumina HiSeq 4000. iRepertoire HTBI primers and Arm-PCR amplification of CDR3 regions were used to construct TCR beta libraries. TCRdb trimmed public reads at Q25 via fastp, called clones via MiXCR and kept in-frame beta chains. CDR3 protein sequences are deduplicated, and each keeps its most common genes and DNA. Within this sample are about 530,000 distinct CDR3 sequences, with roughly a sixth of them counted one time only. The ten largest account for approximately 25% of the sample. Interpreted using the paper, the time point label stands for: newly diagnosed GD, antithyroid drugs for less than 3 months. RNA was extracted from PBMCs in TRIzol for both TCR sequencing and RNA sequencing.

This same sample was also taken into another study, of T cells in Graves' hyperthyroidism and ophthalmopathy.

The specimen was peripheral blood mononuclear cells (PBMCs), collected at new diagnosis, from a patient treated with antithyroid drugs. The receptors stem from a woman aged 35-65 years with Graves disease. Donor details come from another sample of the same person, matched by shared clones.

This clonotype has only a few counts. This sequence joins TRBV27 and TRBJ2-7; 9 nucleotides align to TRBD1. V was pared by 6 bases and J by 0 bases, with 3 bases of the junction left unmatched. CDR1 and CDR2 from the germline V gene are MNHEY and SMNVEV (reference sequence). The CDR3 sequence is 14 residues long. In DNA, the CDR3 is TGTGCCAGCAGAGACAGGGGGGTCTCCTACGAGCAGTACTTC. Amino acid sequence: CASRDRGVSYEQYF.

The V gene is TRBV11-1, the J gene TRBJ2-2; unclear D gene. The CDR3 runs to 12 residues. Germline CDR1 is SGHAT and CDR2 is FQDESV (reference sequence). Deletions cut 3 bases from V and 5 bases from J, with 4 bases between. The DNA for the CDR3 is TGTGCCAGCAGCTTTCCTACCGGGGAGCTGTTTTTT. It is translated as CASSFPTGELFF.